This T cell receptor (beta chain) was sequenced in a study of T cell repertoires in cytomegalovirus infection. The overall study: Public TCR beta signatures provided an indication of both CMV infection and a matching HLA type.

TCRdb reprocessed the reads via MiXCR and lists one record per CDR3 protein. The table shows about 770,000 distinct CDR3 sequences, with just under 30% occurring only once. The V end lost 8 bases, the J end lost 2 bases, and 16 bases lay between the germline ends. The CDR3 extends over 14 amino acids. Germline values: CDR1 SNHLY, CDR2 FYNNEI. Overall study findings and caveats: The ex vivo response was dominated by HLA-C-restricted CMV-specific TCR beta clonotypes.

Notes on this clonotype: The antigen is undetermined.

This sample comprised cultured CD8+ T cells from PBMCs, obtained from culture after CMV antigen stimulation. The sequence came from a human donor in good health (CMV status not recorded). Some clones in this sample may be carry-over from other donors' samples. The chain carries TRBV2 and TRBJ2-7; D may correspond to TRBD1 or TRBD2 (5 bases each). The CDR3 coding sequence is TGTGCCAGCTTCCTGGGGACCGCGACCTACGAGCAGTACTTC. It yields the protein CASFLGTATYEQYF.